This T cell receptor beta chain came from a study of T-cell memory formation after mild COVID-19. The CDR3 is 13 residues long. V was clipped by 6 bases and J by 2 bases; unmatched bases: 6. Germline V gives CDR1 SQVTM, CDR2 ANQGSEA. This clonotype was counted a few times. TCRdb used MiXCR to reprocess the 5' RACE reads, holding one entry per CDR3 protein. The sample includes approximately 390,000 distinct CDR3 sequences, 16% seen only once; the top ten take about 22%. The chain links TRBV29-1 to TRBJ1-1, with TRBD1 matching 7 bases. The sample consisted of PBMCs or a T cell subset sorted from them (not recorded which). The receptor was derived from a man aged 18 to 29 who had mild COVID-19 (a few samples of this study predate the infection). Cell type and time point are not known. The DNA of the CDR3 is TGCAGCGTCGTGGGACAGCCCAACACTGAAGCTTTCTTT. It codes for CSVVGQPNTEAFF. Full variable domain (rest looked up from reference TRBV29-1 and TRBJ1-1): SAVISQKPSRDICQRGTSLTIQCQVDSQVTMMFWYRQQPGQSLTLIATANQGSEATYESGFVIDKFPISRPNLTFSTLTVSNMSPEDSSIYLCSVVGQPNTEAFFGQGTRLTVV.